This T cell receptor (beta chain) was captured in a study of blood T cells in healthy people across ages. Alongside a J-beta primer mix, a sample-barcoded 5' primer served in a second PCR lasting about 7 to 12 cycles. Per sample, CDR3-containing paired-end reads numbered at least 2.5 million. TCRdb analysed the 5' RACE reads with MiXCR anew, one entry per CDR3 protein. The sample yields around 650,000 distinct CDR3 sequences, around 43% seen once. This clonotype was picked up a small number of times. Germline V gene sequence: CDR1 DFQATT, CDR2 SNEGSKA (reference sequence). The CDR3 contains 15 residues.

Sequenced sample: blood. The V gene is TRBV20-1, the J gene TRBJ2-7; 8 bases are shared with TRBD1. The J call may be mistaken, given a closer DNA end match to TRBJ2-5. The receptor's source is an older man in good health. The CDR3 spells CSARARDRSQETQYF. The DNA of the CDR3 is TGCAGTGCTAGAGCCCGGGACAGGAGCCAAGAGACCCAGTACTTC.